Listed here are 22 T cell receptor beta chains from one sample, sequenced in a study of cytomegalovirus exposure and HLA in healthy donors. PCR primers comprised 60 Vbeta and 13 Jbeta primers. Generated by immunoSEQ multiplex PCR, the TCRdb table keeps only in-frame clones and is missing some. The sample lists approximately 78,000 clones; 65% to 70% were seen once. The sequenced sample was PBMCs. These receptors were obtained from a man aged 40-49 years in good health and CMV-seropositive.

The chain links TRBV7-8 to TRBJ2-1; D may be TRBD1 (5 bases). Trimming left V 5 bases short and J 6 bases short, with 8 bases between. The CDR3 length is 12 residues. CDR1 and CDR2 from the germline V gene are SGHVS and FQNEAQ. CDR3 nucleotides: TGTGCCAGCAGCGAAGGGGTCAATGAGCAGTTCTTC. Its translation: CASSEGVNEQFF.

CDR3 amino acids: CASRGQPSSNTEAFF. The CDR3 DNA sequence: TGTGCCAGCAGAGGCCAACCTAGCTCCAACACTGAAGCTTTCTTT. The rearrangement joins TRBV2 to TRBJ1-1, with D hard to call. CDR3 length equals 15 residues. Trimming removed 6 bases from V and 2 bases from J, with 16 bases in between. Germline loops: CDR1 SNHLY, CDR2 FYNNEI.

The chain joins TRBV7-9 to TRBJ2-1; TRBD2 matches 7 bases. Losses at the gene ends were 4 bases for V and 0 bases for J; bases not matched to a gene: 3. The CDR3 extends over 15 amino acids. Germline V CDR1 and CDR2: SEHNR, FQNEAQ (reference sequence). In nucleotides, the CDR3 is TGTGCCAGCAGCTCTACTAGCGTCTCCTACAATGAGCAGTTCTTC. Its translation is CASSSTSVSYNEQFF.

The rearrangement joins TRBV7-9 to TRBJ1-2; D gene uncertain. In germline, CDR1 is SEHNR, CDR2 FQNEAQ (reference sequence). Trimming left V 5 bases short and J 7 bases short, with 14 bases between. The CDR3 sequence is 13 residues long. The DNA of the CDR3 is TGTGCCAGCAGCATCGGATTACTAGGTGGCTACACCTTC. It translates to CASSIGLLGGYTF.

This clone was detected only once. The chain's CDR3 is CASKAGGVDEQFF. As DNA, the CDR3 is TGCGCCAGCAAAGCGGGGGGTGTTGATGAGCAGTTCTTC. This chain links TRBV4-1 with TRBJ2-1; 9 nucleotides agree with TRBD2. Germline CDR1 and CDR2: MGHRA and YSYEKL. The junction had 6 bases not matched to a gene; V was cut back by 7 bases and J by 8 bases. The CDR3 runs to 13 residues.

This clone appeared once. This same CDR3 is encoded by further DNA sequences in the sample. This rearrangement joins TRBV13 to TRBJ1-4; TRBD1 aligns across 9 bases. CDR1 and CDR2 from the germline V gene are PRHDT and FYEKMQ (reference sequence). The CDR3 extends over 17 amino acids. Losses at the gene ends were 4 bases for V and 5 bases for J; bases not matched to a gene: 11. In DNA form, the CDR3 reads TGTGCCAGCAGCTCCCGGACAGGGGAAGACGGGAATGAAAAACTGTTTTTT. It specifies CASSSRTGEDGNEKLFF.

CDR3 residues: CASSQDLYSTDTQYF. CDR3 coding DNA: TGTGCCAGCAGCCAAGATCTGTATAGCACAGATACGCAGTATTTT. The chain is built from TRBV4-2 and TRBJ2-3; D is ambiguous. CDR1 is LGHNA, CDR2 YNFKEQ, per germline. V gave up 0 bases and J gave up 0 bases, with 7 bases separating them. This CDR3 is built from 15 residues.

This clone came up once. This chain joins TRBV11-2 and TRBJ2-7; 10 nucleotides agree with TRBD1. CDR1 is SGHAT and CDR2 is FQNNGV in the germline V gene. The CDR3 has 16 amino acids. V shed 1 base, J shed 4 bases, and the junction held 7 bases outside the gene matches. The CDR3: CASSLALTGGWYEQYF. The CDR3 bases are TGTGCCAGCAGCTTAGCTCTGACAGGGGGCTGGTACGAGCAGTACTTC.

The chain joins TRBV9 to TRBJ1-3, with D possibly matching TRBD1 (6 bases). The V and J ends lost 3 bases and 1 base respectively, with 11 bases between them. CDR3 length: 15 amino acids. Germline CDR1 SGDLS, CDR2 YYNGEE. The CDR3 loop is CASSGAGVSGNTIYF. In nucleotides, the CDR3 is TGTGCCAGCAGCGGGGCAGGGGTATCTGGAAACACCATATATTTT.

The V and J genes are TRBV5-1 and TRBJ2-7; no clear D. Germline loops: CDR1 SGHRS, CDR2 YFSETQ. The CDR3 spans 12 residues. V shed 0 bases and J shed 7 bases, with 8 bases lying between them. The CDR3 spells CASSLGAKEQYF. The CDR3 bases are TGCGCCAGCAGCTTGGGCGCAAAAGAGCAGTACTTC.

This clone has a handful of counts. In nucleotides, the CDR3 is TGTGCCAGCAGCGCGGTGCGGGCGGACGCACGGCCTGAAGCTTTCTTT. It encodes CASSAVRADARPEAFF. The chain recombines TRBV28 with TRBJ1-1, with D uncertain. Germline V CDR1 and CDR2: MDHEN, SYDVKM. The germline V and J ends were trimmed by 6 bases and 6 bases, with 23 bases remaining between them. The length of the CDR3 is 16 residues.

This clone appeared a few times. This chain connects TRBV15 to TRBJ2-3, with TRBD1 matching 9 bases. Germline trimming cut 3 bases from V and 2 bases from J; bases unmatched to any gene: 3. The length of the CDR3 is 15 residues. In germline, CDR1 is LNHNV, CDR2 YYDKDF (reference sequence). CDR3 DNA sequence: TGTGCCACCAGCAGGGGACAGGGAGACACAGATACGCAGTATTTT. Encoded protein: CATSRGQGDTDTQYF. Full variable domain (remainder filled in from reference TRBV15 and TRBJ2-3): DAMVIQNPRYQVTQFGKPVTLSCSQTLNHNVMYWYQQKSSQAPKLLFHYYDKDFNNEADTPDNFQSRRPNTSFCFLDIRSPGLGDTAMYLCATSRGQGDTDTQYFGPGTRLTVL.

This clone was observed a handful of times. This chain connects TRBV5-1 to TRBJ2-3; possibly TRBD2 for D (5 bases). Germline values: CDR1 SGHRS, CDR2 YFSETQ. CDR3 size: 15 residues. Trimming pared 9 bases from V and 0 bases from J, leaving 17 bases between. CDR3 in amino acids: CATSVFGLSTDTQYF. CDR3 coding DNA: TGCGCCACCTCCGTGTTTGGACTCAGCACAGATACGCAGTATTTT.

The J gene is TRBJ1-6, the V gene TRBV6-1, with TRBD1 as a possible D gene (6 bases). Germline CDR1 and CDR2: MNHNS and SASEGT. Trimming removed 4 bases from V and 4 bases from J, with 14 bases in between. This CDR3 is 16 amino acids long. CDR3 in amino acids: CASSAEDRTYNSPLHF. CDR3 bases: TGTGCCAGCAGTGCCGAGGACAGAACTTATAATTCACCCCTCCACTTT.

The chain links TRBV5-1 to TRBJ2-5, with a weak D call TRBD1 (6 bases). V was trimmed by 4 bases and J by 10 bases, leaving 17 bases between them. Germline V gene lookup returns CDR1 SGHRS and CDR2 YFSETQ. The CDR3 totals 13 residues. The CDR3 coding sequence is TGCGCCAGCAGCCATCAAGGACAGTCGGACCAGTACTTC. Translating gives CASSHQGQSDQYF. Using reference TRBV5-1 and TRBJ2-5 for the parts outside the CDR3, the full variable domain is KAGVTQTPRYLIKTRGQQVTLSCSPISGHRSVSWYQQTPGQGLQFLFEYFSETQRNKGNFPGRFSGRQFSNSRSEMNVSTLELGDSALYLCASSHQGQSDQYFGPGTRLLVL.

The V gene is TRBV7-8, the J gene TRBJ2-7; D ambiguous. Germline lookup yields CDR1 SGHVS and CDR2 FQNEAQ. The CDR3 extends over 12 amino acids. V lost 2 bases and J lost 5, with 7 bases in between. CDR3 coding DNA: TGTGCCAGCAGCTTAAATATTGACGAGCAGTACTTC. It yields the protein CASSLNIDEQYF.

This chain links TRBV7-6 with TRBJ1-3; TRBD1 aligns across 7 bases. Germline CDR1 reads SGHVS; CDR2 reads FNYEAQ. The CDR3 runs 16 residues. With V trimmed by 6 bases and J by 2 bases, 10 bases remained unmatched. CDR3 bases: TGTGCCAGCAGTTCATACGACAGGGCCCCTGGAAACACCATATATTTT. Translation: CASSSYDRAPGNTIYF.

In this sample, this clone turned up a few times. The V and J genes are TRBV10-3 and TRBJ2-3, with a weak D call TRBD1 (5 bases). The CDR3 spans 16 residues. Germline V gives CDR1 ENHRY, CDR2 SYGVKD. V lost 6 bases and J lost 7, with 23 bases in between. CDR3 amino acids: CAISGPTGEGAHTQYF. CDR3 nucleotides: TGTGCCATCAGCGGTCCAACTGGGGAAGGGGCGCATACGCAGTATTTT.

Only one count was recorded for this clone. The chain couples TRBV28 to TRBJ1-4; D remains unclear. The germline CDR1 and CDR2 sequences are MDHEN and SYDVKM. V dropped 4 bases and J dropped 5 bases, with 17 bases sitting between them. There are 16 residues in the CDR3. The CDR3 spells CASSSPRDQPNEKLFF. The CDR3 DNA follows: TGTGCCAGCAGTTCGCCCCGGGATCAACCGAATGAAAAACTGTTTTTT.

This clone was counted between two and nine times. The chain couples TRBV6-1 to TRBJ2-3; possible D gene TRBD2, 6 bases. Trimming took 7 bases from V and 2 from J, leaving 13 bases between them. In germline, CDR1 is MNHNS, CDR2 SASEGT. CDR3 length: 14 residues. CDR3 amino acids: CASTETDYTDTQYF. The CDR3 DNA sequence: TGTGCCAGCACGGAGACGGACTACACAGATACGCAGTATTTT.

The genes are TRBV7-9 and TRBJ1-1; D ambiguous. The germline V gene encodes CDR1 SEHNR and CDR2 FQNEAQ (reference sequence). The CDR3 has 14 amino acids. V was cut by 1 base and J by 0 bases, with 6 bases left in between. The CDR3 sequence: CASSLGGMNTEAFF. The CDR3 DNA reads TGTGCCAGCAGCTTAGGCGGCATGAACACTGAAGCTTTCTTT.

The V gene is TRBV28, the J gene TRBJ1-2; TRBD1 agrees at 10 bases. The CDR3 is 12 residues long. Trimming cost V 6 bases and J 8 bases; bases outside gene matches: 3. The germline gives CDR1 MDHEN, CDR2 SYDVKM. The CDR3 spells CASRRQGAGYTF. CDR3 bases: TGTGCCAGCAGAAGACAGGGGGCCGGCTACACCTTC.